This TCR beta chain was retrieved from a study of beta chain features in type 1 diabetes. Study background: No patient-donor differences in age, gender, total cells or subset yield. Findings and limits, study-wide: Patients with type 1 diabetes carried fewer insertions and had more deletions at their VDJ junctions. Any role of HLA type in TCRB rearrangement remained unresolved here. Type 1 diabetes patients had moderately but significantly shorter TCRB CDR3s in all four CD4+ subsets.

cDNA synthesis used the whole RNA isolate, giving expressed TCRB sequences. Clones were read by immunoSEQ multiplex PCR, and TCRdb kept only the in-frame ones, dropping some. Among hundreds of thousands of clones listed, about a tenth were seen once. The CDR3 is 14 residues long. Germline V gene sequence: CDR1 MDHEN, CDR2 SYDVKM. The V gene end was trimmed by 5 bases and the J gene end by 4 bases; junction bases not matched to a gene: 3. A heparinised blood draw that averaged around 100 mL was obtained once from each donor. A remark on this clone: Its specificity is unknown.

Sequenced material: naive CD4+ T cells from blood. The receptor was derived from a man aged 25 to 45 with type 1 diabetes. The genes are TRBV28 and TRBJ1-5; 9 bases match TRBD1. The CDR3 here is CASSPGQGNQPQHF. CDR3 DNA: TGTGCCAGCAGTCCTGGACAGGGGAATCAGCCCCAGCATTTT.